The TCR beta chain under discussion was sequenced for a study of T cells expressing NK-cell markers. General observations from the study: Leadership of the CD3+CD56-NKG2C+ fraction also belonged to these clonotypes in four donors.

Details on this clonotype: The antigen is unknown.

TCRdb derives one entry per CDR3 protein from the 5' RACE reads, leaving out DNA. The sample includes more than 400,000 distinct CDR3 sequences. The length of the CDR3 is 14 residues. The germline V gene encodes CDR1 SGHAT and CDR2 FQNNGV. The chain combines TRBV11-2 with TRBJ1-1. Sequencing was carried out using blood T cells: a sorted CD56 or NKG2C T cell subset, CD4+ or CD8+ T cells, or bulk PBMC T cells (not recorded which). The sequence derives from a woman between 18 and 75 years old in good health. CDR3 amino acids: CASSLEIVNTEAFF.